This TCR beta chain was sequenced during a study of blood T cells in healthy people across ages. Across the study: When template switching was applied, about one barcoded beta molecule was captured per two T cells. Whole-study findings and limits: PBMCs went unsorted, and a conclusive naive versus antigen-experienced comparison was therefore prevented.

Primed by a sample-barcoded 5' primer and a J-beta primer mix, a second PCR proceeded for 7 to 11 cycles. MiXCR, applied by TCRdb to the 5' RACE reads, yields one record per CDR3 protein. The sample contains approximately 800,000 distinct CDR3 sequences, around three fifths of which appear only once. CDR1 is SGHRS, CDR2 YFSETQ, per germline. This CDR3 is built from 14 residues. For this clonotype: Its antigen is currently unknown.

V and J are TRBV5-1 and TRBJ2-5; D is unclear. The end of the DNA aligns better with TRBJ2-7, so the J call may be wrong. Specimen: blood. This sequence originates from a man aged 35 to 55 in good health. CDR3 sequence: CASSLGPMGYEQYF. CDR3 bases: TGCGCCAGCAGCTTGGGCCCTATGGGCTACGAGCAGTACTTC.